This T cell receptor (beta chain) was recorded in a study of shared clonotypes between healthy human individuals. The wider study: CD8 memory received one plate per donor, CD8 naive two, CD4 memory three and CD4 naive three. Findings and limits, study-wide: Rarefaction indicated that sorted-subset sequencing remained incomplete although depth was large. Of the naive CD4 clonotypes, around 4.7% were shared across a few donors.

This clone was found once. The antigen remains undetermined. The assay was immunoSEQ multiplex PCR, and TCRdb's table has in-frame clones only and misses some. The sample contains about 380,000 clones, around 96% of which appear only once. The receptor's source is a young man in good health. Sequencing was performed on memory CD8+ T cells sorted from blood. Subset denoted: CD45RO+ cells pooled with CCR7-negative TemRA cells.

CDR3 residues: CSAERAYGYTF. The CDR3 DNA sequence: TGCAGTGCTGAGAGGGCCTATGGCTACACCTTC. This sequence joins TRBV20-1 and TRBJ1-2; D is unclear. V lost 5 bases and J 4 bases, leaving 8 bases between the germline ends. The CDR3 spans 11 residues. The V gene's germline CDR1 is DFQATT and CDR2 SNEGSKA (reference sequence).